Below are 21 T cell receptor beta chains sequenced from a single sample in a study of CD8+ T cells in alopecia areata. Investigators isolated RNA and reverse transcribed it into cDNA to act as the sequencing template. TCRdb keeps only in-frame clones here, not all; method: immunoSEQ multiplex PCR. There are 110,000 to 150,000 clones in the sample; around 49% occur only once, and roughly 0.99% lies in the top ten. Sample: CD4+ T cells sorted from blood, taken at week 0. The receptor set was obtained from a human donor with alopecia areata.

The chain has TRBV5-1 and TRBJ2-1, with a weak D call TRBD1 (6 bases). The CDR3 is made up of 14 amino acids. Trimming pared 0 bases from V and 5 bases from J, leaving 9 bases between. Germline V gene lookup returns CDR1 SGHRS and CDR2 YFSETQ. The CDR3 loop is CASSLDGTNNEQFF. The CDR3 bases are TGCGCCAGCAGCTTGGACGGGACAAACAATGAGCAGTTCTTC.

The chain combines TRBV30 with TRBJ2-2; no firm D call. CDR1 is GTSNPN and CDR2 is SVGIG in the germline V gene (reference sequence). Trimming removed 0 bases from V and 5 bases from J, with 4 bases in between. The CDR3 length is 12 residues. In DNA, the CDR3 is TGTGCCTGGAGTGTACAGACCGGGGAGCTGTTTTTT. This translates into CAWSVQTGELFF. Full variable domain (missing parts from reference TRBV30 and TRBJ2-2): SQTIHQWPATLVQPVGSPLSLECTVEGTSNPNLYWYRQAAGRGLQLLFYSVGIGQISSEVPQNLSASRPQDRQFILSSKKLLLSDSGFYLCAWSVQTGELFFGEGSRLTVL.

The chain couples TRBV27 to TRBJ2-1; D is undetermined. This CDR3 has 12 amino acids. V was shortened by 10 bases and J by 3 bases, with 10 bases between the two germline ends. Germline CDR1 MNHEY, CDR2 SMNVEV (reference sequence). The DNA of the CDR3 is TGTGCCAAGACGAGGCGCTACAATGAGCAGTTCTTC. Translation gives CAKTRRYNEQFF.

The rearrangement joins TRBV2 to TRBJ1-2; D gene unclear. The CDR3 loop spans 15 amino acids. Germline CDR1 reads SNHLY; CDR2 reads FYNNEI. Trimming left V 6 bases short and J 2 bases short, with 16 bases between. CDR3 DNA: TGTGCCAGCAGGGGCGCTACGCCGCAGAACTATGGCTACACCTTC. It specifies CASRGATPQNYGYTF.

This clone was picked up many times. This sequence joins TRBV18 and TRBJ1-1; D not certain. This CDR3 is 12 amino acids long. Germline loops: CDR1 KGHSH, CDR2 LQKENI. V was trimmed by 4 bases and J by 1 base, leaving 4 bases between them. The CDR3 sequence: CASSRSNTEAFF. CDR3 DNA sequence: TGTGCCAGCTCACGGTCGAACACTGAAGCTTTCTTT. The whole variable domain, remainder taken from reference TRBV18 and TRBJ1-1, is NAGVMQNPRHLVRRRGQEARLRCSPMKGHSHVYWYRQLPEEGLKFMVYLQKENIIDESGMPKERFSAEFPKEGPSILRIQQVVRGDSAAYFCASSRSNTEAFFGQGTRLTVV.

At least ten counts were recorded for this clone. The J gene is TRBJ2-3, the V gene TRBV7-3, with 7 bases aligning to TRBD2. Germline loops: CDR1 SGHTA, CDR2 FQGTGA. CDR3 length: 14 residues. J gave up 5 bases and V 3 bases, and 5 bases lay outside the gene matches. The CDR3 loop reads CASSFGGSGDTQYF. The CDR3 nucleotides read TGTGCCAGCAGCTTTGGCGGGAGCGGAGATACGCAGTATTTT. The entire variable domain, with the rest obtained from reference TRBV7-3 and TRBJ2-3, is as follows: GAGVSQTPSNKVTEKGKYVELRCDPISGHTALYWYRQSLGQGPEFLIYFQGTGAADDSGLPNDRFFAVRPEGSVSTLKIQRTERGDSAVYLCASSFGGSGDTQYFGPGTRLTVL.

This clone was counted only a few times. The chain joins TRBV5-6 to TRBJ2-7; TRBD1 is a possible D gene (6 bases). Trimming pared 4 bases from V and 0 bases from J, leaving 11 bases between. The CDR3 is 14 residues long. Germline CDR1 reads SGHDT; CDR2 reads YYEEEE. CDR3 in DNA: TGTGCCAGCAGCACGGACAGAACCTCCTACGAGCAGTACTTC. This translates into CASSTDRTSYEQYF.

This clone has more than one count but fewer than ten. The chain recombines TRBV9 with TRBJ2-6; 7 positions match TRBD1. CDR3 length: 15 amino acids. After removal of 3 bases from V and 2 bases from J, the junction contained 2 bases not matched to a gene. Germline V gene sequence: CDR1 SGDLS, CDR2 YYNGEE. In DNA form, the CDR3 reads TGTGCCAGCAGCGGTACAGGGGCTGGGGCCAACGTCCTGACTTTC. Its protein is CASSGTGAGANVLTF.

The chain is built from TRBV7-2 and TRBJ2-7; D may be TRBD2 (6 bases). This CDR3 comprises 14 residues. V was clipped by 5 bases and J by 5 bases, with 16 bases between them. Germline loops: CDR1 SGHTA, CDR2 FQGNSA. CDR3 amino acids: CASSQVLASNEQYF. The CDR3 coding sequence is TGTGCCAGCAGCCAGGTACTAGCTTCCAACGAGCAGTACTTC.

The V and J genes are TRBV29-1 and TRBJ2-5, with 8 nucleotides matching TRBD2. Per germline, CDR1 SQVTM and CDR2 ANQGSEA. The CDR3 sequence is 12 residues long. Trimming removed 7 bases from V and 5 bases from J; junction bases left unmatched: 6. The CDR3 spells CSGTLAAETQYF. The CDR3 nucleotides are TGCAGCGGAACACTAGCGGCCGAGACCCAGTACTTC.

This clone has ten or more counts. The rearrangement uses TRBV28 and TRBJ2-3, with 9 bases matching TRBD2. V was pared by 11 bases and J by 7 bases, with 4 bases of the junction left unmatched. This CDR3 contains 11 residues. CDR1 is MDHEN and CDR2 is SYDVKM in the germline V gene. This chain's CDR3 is CAAGGRNTQYF. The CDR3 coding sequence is TGTGCCGCGGGAGGGAGAAATACGCAGTATTTT.

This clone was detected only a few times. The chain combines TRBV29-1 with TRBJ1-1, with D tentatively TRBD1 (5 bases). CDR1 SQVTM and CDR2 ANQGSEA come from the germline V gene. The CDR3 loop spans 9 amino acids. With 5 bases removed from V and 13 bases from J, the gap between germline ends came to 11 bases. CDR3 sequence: CSVTEGRFF. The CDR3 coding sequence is TGCAGCGTTACAGAGGGACGTTTCTTT.

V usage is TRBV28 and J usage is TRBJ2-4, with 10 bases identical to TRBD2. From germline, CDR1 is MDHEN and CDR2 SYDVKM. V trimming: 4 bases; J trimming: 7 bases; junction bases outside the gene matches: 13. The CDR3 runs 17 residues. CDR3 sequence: CASSSGASGRPSNIQYF. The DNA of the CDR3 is TGTGCCAGCAGTTCCGGAGCTAGCGGGAGACCGTCGAACATTCAGTACTTC.

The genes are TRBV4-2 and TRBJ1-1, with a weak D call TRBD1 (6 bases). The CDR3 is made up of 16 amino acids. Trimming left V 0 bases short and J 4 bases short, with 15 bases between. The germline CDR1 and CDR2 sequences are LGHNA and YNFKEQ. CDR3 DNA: TGTGCCAGCAGCCAAGACTCATTGAGGGGGGGCACTGAAGCTTTCTTT. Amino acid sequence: CASSQDSLRGGTEAFF.

CDR3 coding DNA: TGTGCCAGCAGCCAGACAGGCGTCTACGAGCAGTACTTC. It translates to CASSQTGVYEQYF. The genes are TRBV4-2 and TRBJ2-7, with D possibly matching TRBD1 (6 bases). The CDR3 is 13 residues long. Germline CDR1 LGHNA, CDR2 YNFKEQ. Trimming left V 3 bases short and J 3 bases short, with 9 bases between.

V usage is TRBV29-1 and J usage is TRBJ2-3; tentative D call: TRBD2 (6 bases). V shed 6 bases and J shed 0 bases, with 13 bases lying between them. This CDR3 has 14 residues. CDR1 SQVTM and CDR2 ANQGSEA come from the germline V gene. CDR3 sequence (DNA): TGCAGCGTCACCGGGGGAGGAAGCACAGATACGCAGTATTTT. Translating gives CSVTGGGSTDTQYF.

CDR3 bases: TGTGCCATCAGTACTGACAGGGATAGCAATCAGCCCCAGCATTTT. Protein sequence: CAISTDRDSNQPQHF. This sequence joins TRBV10-3 and TRBJ1-5; TRBD1 matches 7 bases. J lost 0 bases, V lost 5 bases, and 4 bases had no gene match. Germline CDR1 ENHRY, CDR2 SYGVKD. This CDR3 is 15 amino acids long.

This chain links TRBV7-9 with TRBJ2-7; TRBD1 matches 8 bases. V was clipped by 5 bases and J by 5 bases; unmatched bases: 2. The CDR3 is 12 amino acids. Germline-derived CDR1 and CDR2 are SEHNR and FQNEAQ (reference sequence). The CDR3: CASSMTGDEQYF. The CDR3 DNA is TGTGCCAGCAGCATGACAGGGGACGAGCAGTACTTC.

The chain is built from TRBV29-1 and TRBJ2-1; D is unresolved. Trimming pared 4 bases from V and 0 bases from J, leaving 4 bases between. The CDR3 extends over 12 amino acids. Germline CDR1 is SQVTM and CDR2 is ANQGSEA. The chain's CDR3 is CSVGVSYNEQFF. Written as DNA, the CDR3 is TGCAGCGTTGGGGTCTCCTACAATGAGCAGTTCTTC.

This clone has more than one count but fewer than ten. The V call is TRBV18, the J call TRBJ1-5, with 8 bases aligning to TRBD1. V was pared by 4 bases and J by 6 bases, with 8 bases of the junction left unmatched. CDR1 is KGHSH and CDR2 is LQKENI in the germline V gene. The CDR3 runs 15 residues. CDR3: CASSLMDRVGQPQHF. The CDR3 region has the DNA TGTGCCAGCTCACTGATGGACAGGGTTGGTCAGCCCCAGCATTTT.

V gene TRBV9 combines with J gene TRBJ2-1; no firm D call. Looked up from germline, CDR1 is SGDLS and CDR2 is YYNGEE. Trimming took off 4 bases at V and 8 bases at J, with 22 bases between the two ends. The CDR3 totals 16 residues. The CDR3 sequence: CASSSRPLSMGDEQFF. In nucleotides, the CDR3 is TGTGCCAGCAGCTCAAGACCCCTGTCAATGGGCGATGAGCAGTTCTTC.